Listed here are 13 T cell receptor beta chains from one sample, sequenced in a study of identifying expanded T cells in peripheral blood. TCRdb's table, derived via immunoSEQ multiplex PCR, lists solely in-frame clones and lacks some. Here the sample spans fewer than 85,000 clones, approximately 84% being singletons. Sequences were obtained from blood. All receptors derive from a person aged 18-70 years in good health.

This clone has a handful of counts. The chain links TRBV28 to TRBJ1-1, with D perhaps TRBD1 (6 bases). This CDR3 is built from 17 residues. The V and J ends lost 0 bases and 1 base respectively, with 15 bases between them. Germline CDR1 MDHEN, CDR2 SYDVKM. CDR3 sequence: CASSLWGLGGGNTEAFF. In DNA form, the CDR3 reads TGTGCCAGCAGTTTATGGGGTTTGGGGGGCGGGAACACTGAAGCTTTCTTT.

This chain uses TRBV7-2 with TRBJ2-5; no clear D gene. The CDR3 runs to 13 residues. Trimming removed 3 bases at V and 5 bases at J, with 10 bases between. Per the germline V gene, CDR1 is SGHTA and CDR2 is FQGNSA. The CDR3 coding sequence is TGTGCCAGCAGCTTTTGGCGTCTGGAGACCCAGTACTTC. It specifies CASSFWRLETQYF.

CDR3 sequence (DNA): TGCGCCAGCAGCCAAGTAGGAGCGGCCTATTCAGATACGCAGTATTTT. This gives the protein CASSQVGAAYSDTQYF. V is TRBV4-1 and J is TRBJ2-3; D might be TRBD2 (5 bases). The CDR3 length is 16 residues. V was shortened by 1 base and J by 4 bases, with 15 bases between the two germline ends. Germline V CDR1 and CDR2: MGHRA, YSYEKL.

The rearrangement uses TRBV23-1 and TRBJ2-7; D gene ambiguous. TRBV23-1 is labeled an ORF, and its function is uncertain. V was pared by 1 base and J by 2 bases, with 9 bases between. This CDR3 spans 14 amino acids. In DNA, the CDR3 is TGCGCCAGCAGTCAATTTGGTGAGACCTACGAGCAGTACTTC. This translates into CASSQFGETYEQYF.

The chain recombines TRBV10-3 with TRBJ2-1; D gene unclear. Germline V CDR1 and CDR2: ENHRY, SYGVKD. V was pared by 11 bases and J by 5 bases, with 13 bases between. This CDR3 comprises 12 residues. CDR3 bases: TGTGCCTGTAGGACGGCAGACAATGAGCAGTTCTTC. It is translated as CACRTADNEQFF.

The chain employs TRBV7-9 and TRBJ2-4, with D possibly matching TRBD1 (5 bases). V gave up 5 bases and J gave up 0 bases, with 11 bases separating them. Germline V gives CDR1 SEHNR, CDR2 FQNEAQ (reference sequence). This CDR3 contains 15 residues. DNA of the CDR3: TGTGCCAGCAGCCCAGACAGAATAGCCAAAAACATTCAGTACTTC. Translation gives CASSPDRIAKNIQYF.

By share, this clone counts as medium-sized. This specimen includes other DNA sequences encoding the same CDR3. This chain joins TRBV6-5 and TRBJ1-2; 7 nucleotides agree with TRBD1. Germline V lookup: CDR1 MNHEY, CDR2 SVGAGI. After removal of 0 bases from V and 2 bases from J, the junction contained 3 bases not matched to a gene. The CDR3 is made up of 15 amino acids. CDR3: CASSYSPGQNYGYTF. In DNA, the CDR3 is TGTGCCAGCAGTTACTCCCCGGGACAGAACTATGGCTACACCTTC.

Here the CDR3 reads CASSPANTGELFF. The CDR3 DNA reads TGTGCCAGCAGCCCCGCGAACACCGGGGAGCTGTTTTTT. The chain is built from TRBV7-3 and TRBJ2-2; D unclear. V dropped 5 bases and J dropped 0 bases, with 4 bases sitting between them. The CDR3 is 13 amino acids. From germline, CDR1 is SGHTA and CDR2 FQGTGA.

The V and J genes are TRBV7-2 and TRBJ2-3, with 10 bases matching TRBD2. Unmatched junction bases numbered 10, after V lost 2 bases and J lost 5 bases. The length of the CDR3 is 17 residues. Germline CDR1 SGHTA, CDR2 FQGNSA. The CDR3 loop reads CASSLIPAGGPRDTQYF. The CDR3 DNA is TGTGCCAGCAGCTTAATCCCAGCGGGAGGGCCACGAGATACGCAGTATTTT.

The chain joins TRBV19 to TRBJ2-5; D might be TRBD1 or TRBD2, each matching 5 bases. The V gene's germline CDR1 is LNHDA and CDR2 SQIVND (reference sequence). Trimming cost V 9 bases and J 5 bases, with 16 bases left between them. This CDR3 region has 13 residues. This CDR3 is CASRDGGRETQYF. The CDR3 nucleotides read TGTGCCAGCAGGGATGGGGGTCGGGAGACCCAGTACTTC.

The rearrangement uses TRBV6-6 and TRBJ2-1; D tentatively fits TRBD1 or TRBD2 (6 bases each). Germline CDR1 and CDR2: MNHNY and SVGAGI (reference sequence). This CDR3 region has 14 residues. The V end was cut by 0 bases, the J end by 6 bases, with 9 bases between. CDR3 coding DNA: TGTGCCAGCAGTTACTCGGAGGGGGTCAATGAGCAGTTCTTC. This codes for CASSYSEGVNEQFF.

The chain has TRBV7-2 and TRBJ2-3, with TRBD2 matching 11 bases. From germline, CDR1 is SGHTA and CDR2 FQGNSA. CDR3 size: 12 residues. J gave up 10 bases and V 4 bases, and 1 base lay outside the gene matches. In nucleotides, the CDR3 is TGTGCCAGCAGCTCACTAGCGGGAGCGCAGTATTTT. Encoded protein: CASSSLAGAQYF.

V usage is TRBV6-5 and J usage is TRBJ2-3, with D unclear. The V gene's germline CDR1 is MNHEY and CDR2 SVGAGI. V lost 6 bases and J lost 5, with 9 bases in between. This CDR3 has 12 residues. The CDR3 DNA reads TGTGCCAGCAGGGGTAACGGAGATACGCAGTATTTT. It specifies CASRGNGDTQYF.